This T cell receptor beta chain was sequenced in a study of human versus mouse CDR3 diversity and MHC coevolution. Study-wide findings and caveats: Human T cells were selected on roughly 6 MHC II alleles.

Germline CDR1 and CDR2: SGHTA and FQGTGA. The CDR3 consists of 14 residues. V shed 3 bases, J shed 4 bases, and the junction held 4 bases outside the gene matches. The data were produced by immunoSEQ multiplex PCR, yet TCRdb's version contains in-frame clones alone and is incomplete. The table shows some 60,000 clones, with about 94% occurring only once. Details on this clone: Antigen specificity is unknown.

The gene calls are TRBV7-3 and TRBJ1-1; 8 nucleotides match TRBD1. This TCR came from a person aged 60 to 70 in good health. The specimen was naive CD4+ T cells from blood. Stated subset: CD45RO-negative CD62L-positive naive CD4 T cells. Written as DNA, the CDR3 is TGTGCCAGCAGCTTTCAGGGGGCAAGCACTGAAGCTTTCTTT. Translated: CASSFQGASTEAFF. The full variable domain, rest sourced from reference TRBV7-3 and TRBJ1-1, is GAGVSQTPSNKVTEKGKYVELRCDPISGHTALYWYRQSLGQGPEFLIYFQGTGAADDSGLPNDRFFAVRPEGSVSTLKIQRTERGDSAVYLCASSFQGASTEAFFGQGTRLTVV.